Listed here are 26 T cell receptor beta chains from one sample, sequenced in a study of stem cell transplantation in POMP-related autoinflammatory disease. The assay was immunoSEQ multiplex PCR, and TCRdb's table has in-frame clones only and misses some. Here the sample spans tens of thousands of clones, roughly 91% being singletons. The sample was CD4+ T cells from PBMCs, taken after stem cell transplantation. Receptors were obtained from a human patient with POMP-related autoinflammation and immune dysregulation (PRAID). Some T cells may possibly be graft donor cells.

V usage is TRBV18 and J usage is TRBJ2-5; D gene uncertain. Germline V gene data show CDR1 as KGHSH and CDR2 as LQKENI. The CDR3 is 13 residues long. V shed 4 bases and J shed 3 bases, with 9 bases lying between them. CDR3: CASSRAREETQYF. For the CDR3, the DNA is TGTGCCAGCTCACGGGCAAGGGAAGAGACCCAGTACTTC.

The chain recombines TRBV10-3 with TRBJ1-5, with D perhaps matching TRBD1 (5 bases). CDR3 size: 13 residues. Trimming shortened V by 2 bases and J by 9 bases, and 11 bases separated the two germline ends. CDR1 is ENHRY and CDR2 is SYGVKD in the germline V gene. The CDR3 here is CAISEEQVGPQHF. For the CDR3, the DNA is TGTGCCATCAGTGAGGAACAGGTGGGGCCCCAGCATTTT.

This chain links TRBV27 with TRBJ2-7; 10 bases are shared with TRBD2. Germline V gene data show CDR1 as MNHEY and CDR2 as SMNVEV (reference sequence). This CDR3 is 15 amino acids long. Trimming took 6 bases from V and 2 from J; bases not matched to a gene: 7. For the CDR3, the DNA is TGTGCCAGCAGGCCCGGACTAGCGGCGACCTACGAGCAGTACGTC. Protein product: CASRPGLAATYEQYV.

The chain links TRBV4-1 to TRBJ1-2, with D perhaps TRBD1 (5 bases). This CDR3 contains 14 residues. Trimming left V 5 bases short and J 4 bases short, with 14 bases between. Germline loops: CDR1 MGHRA, CDR2 YSYEKL. The CDR3 loop is CASSGSPRAYGYTF. The CDR3 DNA follows: TGCGCCAGCAGCGGTAGCCCCAGGGCCTATGGCTACACCTTC.

This chain connects TRBV7-2 to TRBJ2-3; D uncertain. The CDR3 totals 12 residues. From germline, CDR1 is SGHTA and CDR2 FQGNSA. V was trimmed by 5 bases and J by 2 bases, leaving 5 bases between them. The CDR3 nucleotides are TGTGCCAGCAGCGAGTACACAGATACGCAGTATTTT. It is translated as CASSEYTDTQYF.

The V gene is TRBV5-5, the J gene TRBJ1-2; possibly TRBD1 for D (6 bases). Trimming pared 2 bases from V and 0 bases from J, leaving 11 bases between. The germline V gene encodes CDR1 SGHKS and CDR2 YYEKEE (reference sequence). The CDR3 is 15 residues long. The chain's CDR3 is CASSFYDRTNYGYTF. For the CDR3, the DNA is TGTGCCAGCAGCTTCTACGACAGGACTAACTATGGCTACACCTTC.

The V call is TRBV3-1 (or the pseudogene TRBV3-2), the J call TRBJ2-7, with D perhaps matching TRBD2 (6 bases). The CDR3 has 15 amino acids. The V end lost 2 bases, the J end lost 0 bases, and 11 bases lay between the germline ends. Germline CDR1 reads LGHDT; CDR2 reads YNNKEL (reference sequence). CDR3 in DNA: TGTGCCAGCAGCCAAAATAGCGGTAGCTCCTACGAGCAGTACTTC. Amino acids: CASSQNSGSSYEQYF.

The chain carries TRBV5-1 and TRBJ2-3; possible D gene TRBD2, 5 bases. Per germline, CDR1 SGHRS and CDR2 YFSETQ. This CDR3 region has 16 residues. Trimming stripped 0 bases from V and 3 bases from J, with 14 bases between. The CDR3 nucleotides read TGCGCCAGCAGCTTGGCCAGAGGGTTAGCGACAGATACGCAGTATTTT. Translation: CASSLARGLATDTQYF.

This chain connects TRBV3-1 (or the pseudogene TRBV3-2) to TRBJ2-5; TRBD2 matches 15 bases. This CDR3 has 18 residues. Looked up from germline, CDR1 is LGHDT and CDR2 is YNNKEL (reference sequence). With 4 bases clipped from V and 2 bases from J, the junction kept 8 bases outside the gene matches. CDR3 DNA sequence: TGTGCCAGCAGCCCGGGACTAGCGGGGGGCTCGTCACAAGAGACCCAGTACTTC. Translating it yields CASSPGLAGGSSQETQYF.

The chain is built from TRBV7-2 and TRBJ2-3; D not resolved. Germline V lookup: CDR1 SGHTA, CDR2 FQGNSA. The length of the CDR3 is 16 residues. The V end was cut by 1 base, the J end by 4 bases, with 15 bases between. The CDR3 DNA follows: TGTGCCAGCAGCTTAGATCCACCGGTAGTGTCAGATACGCAGTATTTT. Encoded protein: CASSLDPPVVSDTQYF.

V and J are TRBV6-5 and TRBJ1-4; maybe TRBD1 (6 bases). Trimming pared 7 bases from V and 11 bases from J, leaving 20 bases between. The CDR3 totals 14 residues. Germline CDR1 is MNHEY and CDR2 is SVGAGI. CDR3 coding DNA: TGTGCCAGCACTGGGTTGGGGGGCGGGACGAAACTGTTTTTT. It translates to CASTGLGGGTKLFF.

This clone was observed a single time. J is TRBJ2-1 and V is TRBV19, with a possible D match to TRBD2 (6 bases). This CDR3 spans 16 amino acids. Trimming shortened V by 3 bases and J by 3 bases, and 15 bases separated the two germline ends. The germline V gene encodes CDR1 LNHDA and CDR2 SQIVND (reference sequence). In nucleotides, the CDR3 is TGTGCCAGTAGTATCTTCGGGAGTTATGGCTACAATGAGCAGTTCTTC. Translating gives CASSIFGSYGYNEQFF. The full variable domain, with the rest looked up from reference TRBV19 and TRBJ2-1, is DGGITQSPKYLFRKEGQNVTLSCEQNLNHDAMYWYRQDPGQGLRLIYYSQIVNDFQKGDIAEGYSVSREKKESFPLTVTSAQKNPTAFYLCASSIFGSYGYNEQFFGPGTRLTVL.

This chain uses TRBV6-6 with TRBJ1-5, with D unresolved. The CDR3 has 13 amino acids. The germline V and J ends were trimmed by 2 bases and 4 bases, with 6 bases remaining between them. From germline, CDR1 is MNHNY and CDR2 SVGAGI (reference sequence). CDR3 protein: CASSYRSNQPQHF. The CDR3 bases are TGTGCCAGCAGTTACAGGAGTAATCAGCCCCAGCATTTT.

The V and J genes are TRBV28 and TRBJ2-7; weak D call: TRBD1 (6 bases). The CDR3 loop spans 18 amino acids. Germline V CDR1 and CDR2: MDHEN, SYDVKM. V gave up 1 base and J gave up 4 bases, with 23 bases separating them. The CDR3 reads CASSLYFRLTGASYEQYF. CDR3 coding DNA: TGTGCCAGCAGTTTATATTTTCGCCTGACAGGAGCAAGTTACGAGCAGTACTTC.

The V and J genes are TRBV6-5 and TRBJ1-3; D might be TRBD1 (6 bases). This CDR3 spans 15 amino acids. Germline V gene data show CDR1 as MNHEY and CDR2 as SVGAGI. Deletions cut 1 base from V and 6 bases from J, with 13 bases between. CDR3 region: CASSYLPQGINTIYF. CDR3 nucleotides: TGTGCCAGCAGTTACTTGCCCCAGGGGATAAACACCATATATTTT.

V is TRBV5-4 and J is TRBJ2-1; perhaps TRBD2 as D (7 bases). The germline gives CDR1 SGHNT, CDR2 YYREEE (reference sequence). The CDR3 contains 15 residues. V shed 2 bases and J shed 2 bases, with 11 bases lying between them. The DNA for the CDR3 is TGTGCCAGCAGCTTCGGCGGGGGCACCTACAATGAGCAGTTCTTC. Amino acid sequence: CASSFGGGTYNEQFF.

This chain uses TRBV29-1 with TRBJ2-7; D gene ambiguous. The germline V gene has CDR1 SQVTM and CDR2 ANQGSEA. The CDR3 loop spans 12 amino acids. Trimming removed 4 bases from V and 2 bases from J, with 9 bases in between. The CDR3 nucleotides read TGCAGCGTTGCGGCCACCCCCTACGAGCAGTACTTC. It translates to CSVAATPYEQYF.

The gene calls are TRBV28 and TRBJ2-3; 12 nucleotides match TRBD2. CDR3 size: 19 residues. V gave up 6 bases and J gave up 2 bases; unmatched junction bases: 15. Germline-derived CDR1 and CDR2 are MDHEN and SYDVKM. CDR3 protein: CASRRPLGTSGPHTDTQYF. CDR3 coding DNA: TGTGCCAGCAGACGGCCCCTCGGGACTAGCGGGCCCCACACAGATACGCAGTATTTT.

This clone was detected once. The rearrangement links TRBV7-9 to TRBJ2-7; TRBD2 aligns across 10 bases. The CDR3 is 15 residues long. Per germline, CDR1 SEHNR and CDR2 FQNEAQ (reference sequence). The ends lost 3 bases at V and 4 bases at J; junction bases unmatched: 6. The DNA for the CDR3 is TGTGCCAGCAGCTTGGCTAGCGGGAGTGGGTACGAGCAGTACTTC. Amino acids: CASSLASGSGYEQYF.

This clone occurred a few times. The J gene is TRBJ1-1, the V gene TRBV12-3 or TRBV12-4, with D perhaps TRBD1 (6 bases). The CDR3 length is 13 residues. Trimming took off 3 bases at V and 5 bases at J, with 10 bases between the two ends. The DNA of the CDR3 is TGTGCCAGCAGTTTCCAGGGGCAAACTGAAGCTTTCTTT. Its protein is CASSFQGQTEAFF.

The chain has TRBV27 and TRBJ2-3; TRBD2 matches 10 bases. The V segment lost 2 bases and the J segment 1 base; nucleotides outside the gene matches: 3. Germline V gene data show CDR1 as MNHEY and CDR2 as SMNVEV (reference sequence). The CDR3 is 16 amino acids. CDR3 sequence reads: CASSLMLAGGTDTQYF. The CDR3 DNA reads TGTGCCAGCAGTTTAATGCTAGCGGGGGGCACAGATACGCAGTATTTT.

This sequence joins TRBV10-3 and TRBJ2-5, with 10 positions matching TRBD1. Germline-derived CDR1 and CDR2 are ENHRY and SYGVKD. The CDR3 is 13 residues long. J gave up 5 bases and V 6 bases, and 3 bases lay outside the gene matches. The CDR3 coding sequence is TGTGCCATCAGGGGACAGGGGTGGGAGACCCAGTACTTC. It is translated as CAIRGQGWETQYF.

The J gene is TRBJ1-2, the V gene TRBV10-3; 7 bases map to TRBD1. The CDR3 runs 14 residues. Trimming took 4 bases from V and 4 from J; bases not matched to a gene: 6. Per germline, CDR1 ENHRY and CDR2 SYGVKD. The CDR3 spells CAISVDREPYGYTF. The CDR3 DNA follows: TGTGCCATCAGTGTTGACAGGGAACCCTATGGCTACACCTTC.

This chain links TRBV6-1 with TRBJ1-4; tentatively, D is TRBD1 (5 bases). Germline CDR1 MNHNS, CDR2 SASEGT. The CDR3 is 19 residues long. Between the trimmed V and J ends, which lost 2 bases and 5 bases, there was a span of 24 bases. CDR3 region: CASSESPARTGAQNEKLFF. The CDR3 coding sequence is TGTGCCAGCAGTGAAAGTCCCGCGCGAACAGGCGCCCAAAATGAAAAACTGTTTTTT.

The chain carries TRBV18 and TRBJ2-7, with 7 bases that match TRBD1. The CDR3 contains 14 residues. The V segment lost 3 bases and the J segment 3 bases; nucleotides outside the gene matches: 5. In germline, CDR1 is KGHSH, CDR2 LQKENI. CDR3 bases: TGTGCCAGCTCACCGTCCGGGGACAGCTACGAGCAGTACGTC. Its protein product is CASSPSGDSYEQYV.

V is TRBV2 and J is TRBJ1-5, with D maybe TRBD1 (5 bases). The germline V gene has CDR1 SNHLY and CDR2 FYNNEI. This CDR3 has 14 amino acids. Trimming took 2 bases from V and 7 from J, leaving 12 bases between them. CDR3 coding DNA: TGTGCCAGCAGTGAAAATGGGGGAAGCCAGCCCCAGCATTTT. Its protein product is CASSENGGSQPQHF.